The 20 T cell receptor beta chains listed next were all sequenced from one sample in a study of T-cell reconstitution after alpha-beta-depleted transplantation in children. Unique molecular identifiers featured in how the TCRbeta library was prepared. TCRdb reprocessed the PCR reads via MiXCR and lists one record per CDR3 protein. This table has 550,000 to 800,000 distinct CDR3 sequences, 10% to 15% appearing once. The starting material was PBMCs, obtained before TCRalphabeta/CD19-depleted stem cell transplant. These TCRs come from a girl aged 2 to 9 with congenital amegakaryocytic thrombocytopenia, due to receive a stem cell transplant.

In its sample, this clonotype was seen many times. J is TRBJ2-1 and V is TRBV10-3; TRBD2 aligns across 9 bases. Trimming removed 4 bases from V and 5 bases from J; junction bases left unmatched: 9. Per the germline V gene, CDR1 is ENHRY and CDR2 is SYGVKD. This CDR3 has 16 amino acids. CDR3 in amino acids: CAISVAEASGNNEQFF. As DNA, the CDR3 is TGTGCCATCAGTGTTGCCGAGGCTAGCGGGAACAATGAGCAGTTCTTC.

The chain carries TRBV12-5 and TRBJ2-3; tentatively, D is TRBD2 (5 bases). V lost 6 bases to trimming and J lost 3 bases, with 19 bases between them. This CDR3 is 16 amino acids long. Germline CDR1 LGHNT, CDR2 FRNRAP. DNA for the CDR3: TGTGCTAGTGGCCCCGACCCCGGGGAGTCAACAGATACGCAGTATTTT. Its translation: CASGPDPGESTDTQYF.

Remarks on this clonotype: Being one base from a much bigger clone, this may be a read error. The rearrangement uses TRBV6-1 and TRBJ2-5; unclear D gene. This CDR3 comprises 15 residues. In germline, CDR1 is MNHNS, CDR2 SASEGT. This CDR3 is CASSDLGFNQETQHF. Written as DNA, the CDR3 is TGTGCCAGCAGTGATTTGGGTTTTAACCAAGAGACCCAGCACTTC.

This clonotype was observed at least ten times. The chain is built from TRBV20-1 and TRBJ1-5; 9 bases match TRBD1. Germline V gives CDR1 DFQATT, CDR2 SNEGSKA (reference sequence). This CDR3 has 15 residues. V was clipped by 6 bases and J by 7 bases; unmatched bases: 13. CDR3 sequence (DNA): TGCAGTGCAAACGGCGTACGGGACAGGGCCCAGCCCCAGCATTTT. It specifies CSANGVRDRAQPQHF.

This sequence joins TRBV11-2 and TRBJ2-6, with 9 nucleotides matching TRBD1. The CDR3 is made up of 18 amino acids. Germline trimming cut 5 bases from V and 1 base from J; bases unmatched to any gene: 9. CDR1 is SGHAT, CDR2 FQNNGV, per germline. The CDR3 spells CASSPGTGSFSGANVLTF. DNA for the CDR3: TGTGCCAGCAGCCCTGGGACAGGGTCATTTTCTGGGGCCAACGTCCTGACTTTC.

In its sample, this clonotype was seen a few times. The chain employs TRBV27 and TRBJ2-1; 7 bases map to TRBD1. V trimming: 3 bases; J trimming: 6 bases; junction bases outside the gene matches: 11. Germline assignment: CDR1 MNHEY and CDR2 SMNVEV (reference sequence). CDR3 length: 16 residues. The CDR3 coding sequence is TGTGCCAGCAGTTTTATGGGACAGATAGTCCTCAATGAGCAGTTCTTC. It codes for CASSFMGQIVLNEQFF.

To note about this clonotype: This clone may be a read error of a much larger clone one base away. The chain joins TRBV20-1 to TRBJ1-2, with unresolved D. The CDR3 contains 11 residues. V lost 7 bases and J lost 12, with 18 bases in between. Germline-derived CDR1 and CDR2 are DFQATT and SNEGSKA (reference sequence). The CDR3 bases are TGCAGTGTCGCAAAAACGGGCATCGACACCTTC. Amino acid sequence: CSVAKTGIDTF.

This clonotype was seen a few times. The genes are TRBV24-1 and TRBJ2-2; maybe TRBD2 (7 bases). The V gene's germline CDR1 is KGHDR and CDR2 SFDVKD. V was shortened by 3 bases and J by 2 bases, with 9 bases between the two germline ends. This CDR3 has 15 amino acids. The CDR3, as DNA: TGTGCCACCAGTGATGGGGGGGCAAACACCGGGGAGCTGTTTTTT. Translation: CATSDGGANTGELFF.

Many counts were recorded for this clonotype. V usage is TRBV7-3 and J usage is TRBJ2-1, with TRBD1 matching 8 bases. V gave up 2 bases and J gave up 8 bases; unmatched junction bases: 8. Germline CDR1 and CDR2: SGHTA and FQGTGA. The CDR3 loop spans 15 amino acids. CDR3 protein: CASSLYRGVIYEQFF. The CDR3 DNA sequence: TGTGCCAGCAGCTTATACAGGGGGGTCATCTATGAGCAGTTCTTC.

The chain has TRBV27 and TRBJ2-7, with a possible D match to TRBD2 (6 bases). V shed 5 bases and J shed 2 bases, with 19 bases lying between them. CDR3 length: 16 amino acids. CDR1 and CDR2 from the germline V gene are MNHEY and SMNVEV (reference sequence). CDR3 amino acids: CASSASFGGWTYEQYF. CDR3 nucleotides: TGTGCCAGCAGTGCATCCTTTGGGGGGTGGACCTACGAGCAGTACTTC.

This clonotype was recorded at least ten times. The CDR3 protein is CASSLGYSELPEQYF. DNA for the CDR3: TGCGCCAGCAGCTTGGGGTACTCAGAGCTACCCGAGCAGTACTTC. The chain joins TRBV5-1 to TRBJ2-7; D remains unclear. The CDR3 spans 15 residues. V shed 0 bases and J shed 6 bases, with 16 bases lying between them. Per the germline V gene, CDR1 is SGHRS and CDR2 is YFSETQ.

This clonotype was counted ten times or more. CDR3 DNA sequence: TGCAGTGCTAGAGAGGGGGGCAGTGAGCAGTTCTTC. Its protein is CSAREGGSEQFF. This sequence joins TRBV20-1 and TRBJ2-1; TRBD1 or TRBD2 may be the D gene (6 bases each). The V end lost 0 bases, the J end lost 9 bases, and 9 bases lay between the germline ends. The CDR3 is made up of 12 amino acids. Germline loops: CDR1 DFQATT, CDR2 SNEGSKA (reference sequence).

This clonotype was found a few times. The V call is TRBV19, the J call TRBJ2-1; D is unresolved. V dropped 1 base and J dropped 1 base, with 8 bases sitting between them. The CDR3 loop spans 15 amino acids. Per germline, CDR1 LNHDA and CDR2 SQIVND (reference sequence). CDR3 sequence (DNA): TGTGCCAGTAGTATAGTTCTAGTTTCCTACAATGAGCAGTTCTTC. It translates to CASSIVLVSYNEQFF.

This clonotype has a single count. The V and J genes are TRBV29-1 and TRBJ1-1; D gene unclear. The CDR3 is 12 residues long. Trimming pared 7 bases from V and 3 bases from J, leaving 12 bases between. Germline V gene data show CDR1 as SQVTM and CDR2 as ANQGSEA. Here the CDR3 reads CSARELDTEAFF. The CDR3 nucleotides read TGCAGCGCTAGAGAGTTGGACACTGAAGCTTTCTTT.

The V call is TRBV2, the J call TRBJ2-2; 13 nucleotides agree with TRBD2. CDR1 is SNHLY, CDR2 FYNNEI, per germline. The junction had 4 bases not matched to a gene; V was cut back by 6 bases and J by 6 bases. The CDR3 contains 15 residues. CDR3 in amino acids: CASSGLAGVPGELFF. CDR3 nucleotide sequence: TGTGCCAGCAGCGGACTAGCGGGAGTCCCCGGGGAGCTGTTTTTT.

In this sample, this clonotype turned up many times. The chain uses TRBV29-1 and TRBJ2-7; the match to TRBD1 covers 7 bases. CDR3 size: 13 residues. Germline CDR1 reads SQVTM; CDR2 reads ANQGSEA. The V gene end was trimmed by 4 bases and the J gene end by 1 base; junction bases not matched to a gene: 4. Here the CDR3 DNA reads TGCAGCGTTGTGTGGACAGGTTCCTACGAGCAGTACTTC. Translated: CSVVWTGSYEQYF.

V is TRBV12-3 or TRBV12-4 and J is TRBJ2-2; D not resolved. Between the trimmed V and J ends, which lost 7 bases and 6 bases, there was a span of 12 bases. The CDR3 is 13 amino acids. CDR3 amino acids: CASKSPDPGELFF. The CDR3 bases are TGTGCCAGCAAGTCTCCGGATCCCGGGGAGCTGTTTTTT.

Regarding this clonotype: One junction end does not reproduce the germline sequence, and a read error may be involved. The chain has TRBV20-1 and TRBJ2-7, with TRBD1 identical over 7 bases. The CDR3 extends over 17 amino acids. Germline lookup yields CDR1 DFQATT and CDR2 SNEGSKA (reference sequence). CDR3 DNA: TGCTGTGCTAGAGATCATGTACGGGACAGAGAAACGAGCGAGCAGTACTTC. Its translation is CCARDHVRDRETSEQYF.

The chain is built from TRBV12-3 or TRBV12-4 and TRBJ2-5; no reliable D call. The CDR3 covers 16 residues. Trimming left V 3 bases short and J 4 bases short, with 18 bases between. DNA of the CDR3: TGTGCCAGCAGTTTTGCGCTGGACCCCGGAATAGAGACCCAGTACTTC. Amino acid sequence: CASSFALDPGIETQYF.

The chain carries TRBV12-3 or TRBV12-4 and TRBJ1-4, with D hard to call. This CDR3 is built from 12 residues. Trimming removed 7 bases from V and 11 bases from J, with 14 bases in between. CDR3: CASTSLGWKLFF. CDR3 nucleotide sequence: TGTGCCAGCACCTCGTTGGGTTGGAAACTGTTTTTT.